The source of this T cell receptor (beta chain) is a study of Graves' ophthalmopathy and Graves' hyperthyroidism. The authors amplified TCR beta CDR3 regions, and they did so from RNA transcripts for repertoire sequencing. HTBI-primed RT-PCR formed the first round, and a multiplex PCR formed the second. A single record per CDR3 protein comes from TCRdb applying MiXCR to the multiplex PCR reads. The sample consists of 650,000 to 900,000 distinct CDR3 sequences, 35% to 50% of them appearing once. Under 3 months in duration, the ophthalmopathy in affected donors had moderate-to-severe activity, CAS ≥3 and NOSPECS ≥4. This clonotype was seen only a few times. Its target is unknown. Broader study findings: Ophthalmopathy could be told apart from stable hyperthyroidism by a 13-signature model (approximately 91% sensitivity, over 65% specificity). This model predicted ophthalmopathy progression (sensitivity roughly 64%, specificity 72.22%). The blood repertoire also included most expanded thyroid clonotypes above 0.001 frequency.

There are 15 residues in the CDR3. Germline lookup yields CDR1 MNHNS and CDR2 SASEGT. Losses at the gene ends were 3 bases for V and 3 bases for J; bases not matched to a gene: 4. This clonotype originated in an adult man with Graves' ophthalmopathy. Sequenced input: peripheral blood. This chain uses TRBV6-1 with TRBJ2-7; 11 bases are a match to TRBD2. This CDR3 reads CASSEGLAENYEQYF. CDR3 nucleotides: TGTGCCAGCAGTGAGGGACTAGCGGAAAACTACGAGCAGTACTTC.